This T cell receptor (beta chain) was captured in a study of cytomegalovirus exposure and HLA in healthy donors (TCRdb year 2017). Some background on the complete study: According to an earlier analysis of several hundred of the donors, 150 million to 200 million T cells yielded roughly 110 million unique TCR beta sequences and more than 250 Gb of sequence data. The study was designed to test whether signatures of past pathogen exposure could be identified by cataloging public T cell receptors. Every repertoire in the discovery cohort had been generated on one and the same sequencing platform. Using immunosequencing, the study profiled T cell repertoires from roughly 650 subjects and related those repertoires to cytomegalovirus serostatus. The study combined high-throughput TCR immunosequencing, statistical association of individual TCRs with disease status, and machine learning to predict cytomegalovirus infection status. About 300 gigabases of sequencing data and approximately 91 million unique TCR sequences made up an early release that covered roughly 670 HLA-typed donors. In a later genetic analysis, genome-wide SNP genotypes for about three fifths of the roughly 670 donors were used, and that subset was treated as a discovery cohort. Donor age, sex, ethnicity and CMV serostatus were compiled alongside the repertoire data. Several DR-DQ haplotypes were handled as single units for association and clustering because linkage in the cohort was strong. Class I and class II HLA loci were covered by the typing at four-digit resolution. The number of donors typed differed by locus, with about 629-630 for A, B, C, DRB1 and DQB1, over 500 for DQA1, over 600 for DPA1, and about 450 for DPB1. Besides the first cohort of about 730 subjects, a separate validation cohort made up of roughly 130 different subjects was used. An earlier analysis of 500 to 650 of the donors applied high-throughput TCR beta sequencing to assess whether each TCR beta V gene segment acted as functional or pseudogenic. A later analysis re-examined previously published TCR beta repertoires from just over 650 donors and added high-resolution HLA genotyping to investigate patterns of TCR occurrence. Rather than drawing on any new phenotypic data, the later analysis identified candidate immune exposures from TCR beta sequences and the way those sequences occurred across donors. Across around 400 genotyped donors of the cohort, an average of about 250,000 unique TCR beta nucleotide sequences per donor were sequenced, and around 20% of those sequences were non-productive. The genetic ancestry cluster associated with self-reported Caucasian donors included approximately 85% of the approximately 400 genotyped donors. The full study reports these points: Some 16 rarely observed V segments, including chromosome 9 orphons, were excluded from the earlier analysis of a few hundred of the donors because counts were too low. In a later analysis, most CMV-associated TCR beta chains were found to appear HLA-restricted, with HLA associations seemingly driven largely by CMV exposure. The classifier was reported to diagnose cytomegalovirus status with high specificity and sensitivity in both the original cohort and the validation cohort. This cohort had only TCR beta chains sequenced, and the lack of alpha or paired-chain data limited which features could be detected. According to a later analysis, TCR association rates differed among HLA loci, with DRB1 alleles showing the most associated TCRs and HLA-C alleles showing the fewest. Because some donors lacked HLA typing at each locus, the association tests relied only on the typed subset. Across donors, most TCR sequences were observed very rarely, whereas some public TCRs were present in many individuals. A later analysis found that HLA-associated TCR beta chains were more clonally expanded and had lower generation probabilities than equally common non-associated chains. According to a later analysis, parvovirus B19, influenza, CMV and Epstein-Barr virus appeared linked to several top co-occurrence clusters. An earlier analysis of approximately 540 of the donors showed that most TCR beta V segments appeared in productive rearrangements either about 87% or about 30% of the time, which broadly matched IMGT annotations. A cluster of highly shared sequence variants was judged likely to represent a technical artifact of the sequencing pipeline. Correlated functional status among segregating V segments might be attributable to linkage disequilibrium, but an unknown experimental factor could not be ruled out. A further reported finding was that TCR beta sequences accurately predicted the HLA-A and HLA-B alleles for most subjects in the first cohort. Compared with the roughly 700-donor mean, donors in an Asian-associated ancestry cluster had fewer N-insertions in productive TCRs, according to a later genetic analysis. Presence/absence analyses assumed roughly uniform sequencing depth across donors, an assumption that may not hold. Strong co-occurrence of HLA alleles, especially DR and DQ, made assigning TCR associations to individual alleles difficult. Immune exposure information for the cohort was limited to CMV serostatus. The authors suggested that the approach could potentially be generalized to other disease states and immunological phenotypes. V-gene and J-gene trimming of TCR beta chains was associated with a missense DCLRE1C variant in a later genetic analysis, and the association was replicated in an independent cohort. In the study, around 150 TCR beta chains were listed as associated with cytomegalovirus. In vitro tests confirmed that a few of the cytomegalovirus-associated TCR beta chains recognize cytomegalovirus antigens. Specific HLA alleles were associated with over 15,000 TCR beta sequences at a false discovery rate of 0.05 in a later analysis.

The cohort comprised several hundred healthy bone marrow donors. At the time of sampling, all cohort members were nominally healthy, though unrecorded immune exposures were likely present. The donor tested CMV seropositive and was one of the 289 seropositive cohort members. Every donor gave a peripheral blood sample, and the peripheral blood mononuclear cells from that sample were used for TCR beta sequencing. The Qiagen DNeasy Blood Extraction Kit was used to extract genomic DNA from the blood cell samples. The library was generated by the immunoSEQ multiplex PCR assay. For the multiplex PCR, a mixture combining 60 forward primers for TCR Vbeta segments and 13 reverse primers for TCR Jbeta segments was used. The CDR3 region of rearranged TCR beta genes was amplified from genomic DNA by a multiplex PCR assay. On the Illumina HiSeq System, the amplified TCR beta libraries were sequenced as 87-base-pair reads. As for how the authors treated the data: A later analysis tallied roughly 80 million unique TCR beta chains across the 666 repertoires, and some 10 million of those chains were shared by two or more donors. To remove PCR and sequencing errors, raw reads were error-corrected and collapsed into unique sequences using a nearest-neighbor algorithm that merged closely related sequences. Alignment of CDR3 sequences to IMGT reference sequences was used to assign V, D and J gene segments. For a sequence to be retained, at least a six-nucleotide match to both a V gene segment and a J gene segment was required. A rearrangement counted as productive if the CDR3 had no stop codons and remained in frame with V and J, and every other rearrangement counted as non-productive. CDR3 was defined by IMGT convention, running from the second conserved V-encoded cysteine to the conserved J-encoded phenylalanine. Sequences without an unambiguous match to a single V gene segment were excluded from the earlier analysis of over 500 of the donors. In an earlier analysis of around 600 of the donors, V segments were called functional above 56.7% productive rearrangements and were called segregating when the between-donor standard deviation exceeded 5%. A statistical classification framework was developed to diagnose cytomegalovirus status using the catalog of TCR beta chain sequences. V and J gene assignment, in a later analysis, came from comparing TCR nucleotide sequences with IMGT/GENE-DB human TR gene sequences. In a later analysis, CDR3 sequences and most-parsimonious VDJ recombination scenarios were assigned using the TCRdist pipeline. A later analysis defined each TCR beta chain by its CDR3 amino acid sequence plus V-gene family, and excluded reads lacking a unique V-gene family. To address suspected cross-contamination and a sequencing artifact, a later analysis removed roughly 580 highly shared, low-generation-probability nucleotide sequences. For each public chain, a later analysis derived a clonal expansion index from normalized ranks of inferred template counts within each repertoire. In a later analysis, generation probabilities were computed with a VDJ recombination model fitted to out-of-frame rearrangements, and the resulting probabilities were checked against IGoR. In a later analysis, TCR-TCR, TCR-HLA and TCR-CMV co-occurrence was scored with hypergeometric tests, and a repertoire-size bias correction was applied to TCR pairs. To estimate false discovery rates, a later analysis permuted the HLA or CMV assignments 20 times. In a later analysis, co-occurring TCRs were grouped with DBSCAN, and TCRdist sequence similarity was added when clustering was performed within HLA-allele-positive subsets. Repertoires with fewer than 30,000 or more than 120,000 public chains, plus five repertoires with anomalous nucleotide sharing, were excluded from co-occurrence clustering. In its TCRdb copy, this immuneACCESS table keeps in-frame sequences only and misses some clones. Where compared with another copy, unresolved V genes explain less than half of these, and the others have no known cause. The DNA gave D and trimming, while V, J and clone size come from that table. The sample data list approximately 75,000 clones, and approximately 70% of these were observed just once. The top ten clonotypes cover about a fifth of the sample.

To note about this clone: It lacks a known antigen. Per-nucleotide qualities are absent, and no much larger clonotype sits a single base away.

Sample: PBMCs. The receptor's source is a man aged 40-50 years in good health and CMV-seropositive.

At the DNA level, the sequence is TGTGCCAGCAGCCAGGACAGGGGGCTAAGTAATTCACCCCTCCACTTT. Its translation is CASSQDRGLSNSPLHF. The sequence links TRBV13 to TRBJ1-6; TRBD1 fits 11 bases in the junction. The CDR3 sequence holds 16 residues, the cysteine and phenylalanine included. Only the CDR3 region is kept as DNA, spanning 48 bases read in frame from base 1. Taken from the germline V gene (reference sequence), the CDR1 and CDR2 loops are PRHDT and FYEKMQ. Germline trimming amounts to 5 bases on V and 6 bases on J, with 6 as the count of junction bases outside the gene matches. The entire variable domain, with the stretches around the CDR3 drawn from the reference TRBV13 and TRBJ1-6 proteins, is AAGVIQSPRHLIKEKRETATLKCYPIPRHDTVYWYQQGPGQDPQFLISFYEKMQSDKGSIPDRFSAQQFSDYHSELNMSSLELGDSALYFCASSQDRGLSNSPLHFGNGTRLTVT.